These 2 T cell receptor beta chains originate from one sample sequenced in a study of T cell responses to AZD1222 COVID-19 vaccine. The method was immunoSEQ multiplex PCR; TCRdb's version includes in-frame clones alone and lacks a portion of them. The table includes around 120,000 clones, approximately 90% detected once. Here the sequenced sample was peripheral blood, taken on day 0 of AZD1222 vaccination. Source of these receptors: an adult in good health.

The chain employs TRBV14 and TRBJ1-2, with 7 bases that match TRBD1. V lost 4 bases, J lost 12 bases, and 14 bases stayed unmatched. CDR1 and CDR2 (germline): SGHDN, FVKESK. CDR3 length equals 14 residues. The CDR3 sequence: CASSRSGQFRLNTF. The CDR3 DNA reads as TGTGCCAGCAGCCGCTCGGGACAGTTCCGGTTGAACACCTTC.

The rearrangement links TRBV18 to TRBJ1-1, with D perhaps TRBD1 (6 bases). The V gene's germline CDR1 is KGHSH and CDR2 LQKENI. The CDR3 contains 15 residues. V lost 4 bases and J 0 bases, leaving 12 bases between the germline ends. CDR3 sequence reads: CASSQLTGMNTEAFF. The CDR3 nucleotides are TGTGCCAGCTCACAACTGACAGGAATGAACACTGAAGCTTTCTTT.